The clone carrying this T cell receptor beta chain showed up many times. The antigen remains unidentified. The data derive from a study of CD8 T cells in ankylosing spondylitis. The study, taken as a whole, reports: Matched synovial fluid from ankylosing spondylitis patients was reported to be enriched for disease-linked clones. Seven to nine highly homologous variants made up a TCR beta motif, and this motif appeared characteristic of ankylosing spondylitis blood.

TCRdb processed the 5' RACE reads anew with MiXCR; each CDR3 protein has one entry. The repertoire holds over 100,000 distinct CDR3 sequences, with about an eighth as singletons. J gave up 5 bases and V 3 bases, and 12 bases lay outside the gene matches. This CDR3 comprises 15 residues. Germline assignment: CDR1 DFQATT and CDR2 SNEGSKA (reference sequence). Source material: blood, either unsorted or a sorted T cell fraction (not recorded which). The TCR originated in a female donor with ankylosing spondylitis or in good health (not recorded which). This chain links TRBV20-1 with TRBJ2-5; 7 bases align to TRBD1. This chain's CDR3 is CSASHSGTARETQYF. Written as DNA, the CDR3 is TGCAGTGCTAGCCACTCCGGGACAGCCAGGGAGACCCAGTACTTC.